The 7 T cell receptor beta chains below were found in one sample sequenced in a study of T cell responses to AZD1222 COVID-19 vaccine. TCRdb's copy holds only in-frame clones and misses some; the assay was immunoSEQ multiplex PCR. This table has tens of thousands of clones, about 90% appearing once. Sequences were derived from peripheral blood, sampled on day 0 of AZD1222 vaccination. Source of these receptors: an adult in good health.

J is TRBJ1-3 and V is TRBV28; weak D call: TRBD1 (5 bases). The V gene's germline CDR1 is MDHEN and CDR2 SYDVKM. V was pared by 3 bases and J by 4 bases, with 13 bases between. This CDR3 has 15 residues. Written as DNA, the CDR3 is TGTGCCAGCAGTTTCCATGGGGGTGAAGGAAACACCATATATTTT. Amino acid sequence: CASSFHGGEGNTIYF.

The rearrangement joins TRBV10-1 to TRBJ2-5; D gene uncertain. CDR1 and CDR2 from the germline V gene are WNHNN and SYGVQD (reference sequence). Trimming stripped 0 bases from V and 5 bases from J, with 7 bases between. This CDR3 is built from 13 residues. CDR3 DNA sequence: TGCGCCAGCAGTGAGTCGGCACCCGAGACCCAGTACTTC. This sequence encodes CASSESAPETQYF.

As concerns this clone: At one end the junction does not follow the germline gene, possibly because of a read error. V and J are TRBV3-1 (or the pseudogene TRBV3-2) and TRBJ2-3, with 13 bases matching TRBD2. The CDR3 is 16 amino acids. Germline V gene sequence: CDR1 LGHDT, CDR2 YNNKEL (reference sequence). Here the CDR3 reads CASNQGLAGGTDTQYF. In nucleotides, the CDR3 is TGTGCCAGCAACCAAGGACTAGCGGGGGGCACAGATACGCAGTATTTT.

This clone has a single count. The chain carries TRBV11-3 and TRBJ2-1, with 10 bases fitting TRBD2. This CDR3 region has 15 residues. Per the germline V gene, CDR1 is SGHNT and CDR2 is YENEEA. The V and J ends lost 5 bases and 8 bases, in that order; junction bases with no gene match: 9. The CDR3 reads CASSLAGAGEDEQFF. The CDR3 region has the DNA TGTGCCAGCAGCCTAGCGGGAGCTGGTGAGGATGAGCAGTTCTTC.

The J gene is TRBJ2-7, the V gene TRBV5-1, with 7 bases matching TRBD1. The CDR3 has 14 amino acids. Trimming cost V 7 bases and J 2 bases; bases outside gene matches: 9. In germline, CDR1 is SGHRS, CDR2 YFSETQ. CDR3 amino acids: CASYETGSAYEQYF. The DNA for the CDR3 is TGCGCCAGCTACGAGACAGGGTCCGCCTACGAGCAGTACTTC.

This rearrangement joins TRBV3-1 (or the pseudogene TRBV3-2) to TRBJ2-7; D unclear. The CDR3 extends over 13 amino acids. V lost 4 bases and J lost 2, with 9 bases in between. Germline loops: CDR1 LGHDT, CDR2 YNNKEL (reference sequence). CDR3 sequence: CASSPTSAYEQYF. DNA for the CDR3: TGTGCCAGCAGCCCTACTTCAGCCTACGAGCAGTACTTC.

A note on this clone: Mismatch with germline at one junction end may stem from a read error. The chain has TRBV19 and TRBJ1-6; 7 nucleotides line up with TRBD1. CDR3 size: 12 residues. The germline V gene encodes CDR1 LNHDA and CDR2 SQIVND (reference sequence). The CDR3 coding sequence is TGTGCCAGTAGTGGAGACCGGGACAGCTTGTTATTT. Translation gives CASSGDRDSLLF.